These T cell receptor beta chains were read from a single sample in a study of long-term antiretroviral therapy in people with HIV. Clones were read by immunoSEQ multiplex PCR, and TCRdb kept only the in-frame ones, dropping some. The profile covers 35,000 or so clones, with roughly four fifths appearing a single time and 7.9% taken by the ten largest. The sample was unsorted PBMCs, taken 0.4 years before starting antiretroviral therapy. These receptors originate from a young man with HIV. Both conserved end residues are trimmed from each CDR3.

J gene	V gene	CDR3 protein
TRBJ2-1	TRBV4-1	ASSLKSAGGRPYNEQF
TRBJ2-7	TRBV18	ASSPGTGATSGEQY
TRBJ2-7	TRBV7-2	ASSLRLHEQY
TRBJ2-7	TRBV6-5	ASSPRGMTEQY
TRBJ2-7	TRBV29-1	SVLGGPDTYEQY
TRBJ1-1	TRBV6-6	ASSYSSNTEAF
TRBJ1-2	TRBV7-9	ASSLLDRAFYGYT
TRBJ1-1	TRBV30	ACSPGTGGPNTEAF
TRBJ2-7	TRBV7-2	ASSLTTGNEQY
TRBJ1-2	TRBV15	ATSRTDYGYT
TRBJ2-2	TRBV5-1	ASSWTSGYTGELF
TRBJ1-4	TRBV5-8	ASSLRTDEKLF
TRBJ2-7	TRBV5-5	ASSSETGYGYEQY
TRBJ1-4	TRBV25-1	ASSEMDGGTVNEKLF
TRBJ2-1	TRBV6-5	ASSYSDSGEQF
TRBJ2-5	TRBV30	ASSSGSSETQY
TRBJ2-7	TRBV11-1	ASSLGPSYEQY
TRBJ1-3	TRBV19	ASSNRFGRGGAGNTIY
TRBJ1-3	TRBV18	ASSPSADGNTIY
TRBJ1-1	TRBV11-2	ASSPLPRGRNTEAF
TRBJ1-1	TRBV5-1	ASGRDGNTEAF
TRBJ2-3	TRBV19	ASRPLAGADTDTQY
TRBJ2-5	TRBV19	ASSVGGRETQY
TRBJ1-1	TRBV6-6	ASSQLQIPGTEAF
TRBJ1-5	TRBV6-5	ASSTDGQPQH
TRBJ1-4	TRBV2	ASSRDRGREKLF
TRBJ1-1	TRBV7-9	ASSIPGQRTEAF
TRBJ1-3	TRBV7-8	ASSFFPQHPGGNTIY
TRBJ1-1	TRBV28	ASSPPLMNTEAF
TRBJ1-1	TRBV4-1	ASSQESASEAF
TRBJ1-5	TRBV7-2	ASSPKRGEPQH
TRBJ2-7	TRBV6-5	ASSAVRAYEQY
TRBJ2-1	TRBV5-1	ASSGGTSNEQF
TRBJ2-7	TRBV27	ASSLYGDEQY
TRBJ1-2	TRBV9	ASSVAVSNTYGYT
TRBJ2-7	TRBV30	AWLSPLMNEQY
TRBJ1-5	TRBV6-1	ASSDRVARGRNQPQH
TRBJ1-4	TRBV5-1	ASSRTGGNEKLF
TRBJ1-4	TRBV7-9	ASSFTSTGNEKLF
TRBJ1-2	TRBV7-2	ASREFPGQGLSYGYT
TRBJ2-1	TRBV27	ASSLYLASGGPNEQF
TRBJ2-5	TRBV5-1	ASSFDSRQETQY
TRBJ2-7	TRBV6-5	ASSYSRTGAYEQY
TRBJ2-7	TRBV6-6	ASSYSTSEEQY
TRBJ2-1	TRBV6-6	ASSPGVDEQF
TRBJ1-5	TRBV5-5	ASSLVPAGHQPQH
TRBJ2-3	TRBV7-2	ASSLIPSGSTDTQY
TRBJ1-1	TRBV28	ASSQSGQGFTGEAF
TRBJ2-5	TRBV5-4	ASSTRDVQETQY
TRBJ2-7	TRBV5-5	ASSLVLDHSSYEQY